Below, 2 T cell receptor beta chains from the same sample are listed, as sequenced in a study of CD8 T cells in ankylosing spondylitis. Each CDR3 protein is one row after TCRdb ran MiXCR on the 5' RACE reads. This sample carries some 240,000 distinct CDR3 sequences, around 7.8% of them seen once, and the ten largest clones take over 6.5%. Source material: blood, either unsorted or a sorted T cell fraction (not recorded which). Receptor source: a male donor with ankylosing spondylitis or in good health (not recorded which).

The sample holds many counts of this clonotype. The chain uses TRBV4-2 and TRBJ2-1; no firm D call. Germline CDR1 reads LGHNA; CDR2 reads YNFKEQ. The ends were cut back, 3 bases at V and 8 bases at J, with 8 bases in the middle. CDR3 size: 12 residues. The CDR3 DNA reads as TGTGCCAGCAGCCAGGCCCTCCATGAGCAGTTCTTC. Its translation: CASSQALHEQFF.

The table lists this clonotype with many counts. The chain carries TRBV29-1 and TRBJ2-2; 7 bases are a match to TRBD1. The V gene end was trimmed by 5 bases and the J gene end by 6 bases; junction bases not matched to a gene: 6. The CDR3 has 13 amino acids. Germline loops: CDR1 SQVTM, CDR2 ANQGSEA. In DNA form, the CDR3 reads TGCAGCGTTCGAAGGGGGCGGTCCGGGGAGCTGTTTTTT. Its translation: CSVRRGRSGELFF.